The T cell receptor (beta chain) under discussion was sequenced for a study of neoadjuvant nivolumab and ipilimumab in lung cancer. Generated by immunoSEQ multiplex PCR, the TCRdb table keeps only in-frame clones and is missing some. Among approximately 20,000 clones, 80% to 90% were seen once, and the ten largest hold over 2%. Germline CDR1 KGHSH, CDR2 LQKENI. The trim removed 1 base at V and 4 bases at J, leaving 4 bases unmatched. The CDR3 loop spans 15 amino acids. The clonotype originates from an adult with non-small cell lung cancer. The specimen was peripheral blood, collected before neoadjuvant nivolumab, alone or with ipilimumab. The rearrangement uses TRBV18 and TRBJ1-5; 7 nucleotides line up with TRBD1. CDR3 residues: CASSPQEGANQPQHF. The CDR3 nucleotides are TGTGCCAGCTCACCACAGGAGGGGGCAAATCAGCCCCAGCATTTT.